This is a list of T cell receptor beta chains from one sample in a study of T-cell reconstitution after alpha-beta-depleted transplantation in children. TCRdb re-called the PCR reads through MiXCR, storing one row per CDR3 protein. The sample comprises some 590,000 distinct CDR3 sequences, over 9.5% of which are singletons, and approximately 4.1% rests with the top ten. The material sequenced was PBMCs from the stem cell graft donor, taken from the stem cell graft. The origin of the receptors is a human donor who donated a stem cell graft to a child with acute myeloid leukemia. Each CDR3 is given with its conserved first and last residue. The order of the fields is clone size, J gene, V gene, D gene, CDR3 protein, CDR3 DNA. A D gene is named only where the DNA matches it firmly. Clone size, where shown, is once, few, many, or a class for clones that have expanded.

abundance: many
j_gene: TRBJ2-5
v_gene: TRBV6-1
d_gene: TRBD2
CDR3aa: CASSPRSSGSETQYF
CDR3nt: TGTGCCAGCAGCCCCAGGTCTAGCGGGAGTGAGACCCAGTACTTC

abundance: .
j_gene: TRBJ2-3
v_gene: TRBV27
d_gene: TRBD2
CDR3aa: CASSFWTSRSTDTQYF
CDR3nt: TGTGCCAGCAGTTTCTGGACTAGCAGGAGCACAGATACGCAGTATTTT

abundance: few
j_gene: TRBJ2-3
v_gene: TRBV7-9
d_gene: TRBD1
CDR3aa: CASSPTNRGPGDTQYF
CDR3nt: TGTGCCAGCAGCCCGACAAACAGGGGGCCGGGAGATACGCAGTATTTT

abundance: few
j_gene: TRBJ2-3
v_gene: TRBV9
d_gene: .
CDR3aa: CASSVDGRTDTQYF
CDR3nt: TGTGCCAGCAGCGTAGATGGGAGAACAGATACGCAGTATTTT

abundance: .
j_gene: TRBJ2-1
v_gene: TRBV29-1
d_gene: .
CDR3aa: CSVDYNEQFF
CDR3nt: TGCAGCGTAGATTACAATGAGCAGTTCTTC

abundance: .
j_gene: TRBJ1-1
v_gene: TRBV25-1
d_gene: .
CDR3aa: CASTPPGGYTEAFF
CDR3nt: TGTGCCAGCACCCCACCGGGGGGGTACACTGAAGCTTTCTTT

abundance: .
j_gene: TRBJ2-1
v_gene: TRBV6-2/TRBV6-3
d_gene: TRBD2
CDR3aa: CASSYSPPSGSYNEQFF
CDR3nt: TGTGCCAGCAGTTACTCTCCGCCTAGCGGGTCTTACAATGAGCAGTTCTTC

abundance: .
j_gene: TRBJ2-2
v_gene: TRBV6-2/TRBV6-3
d_gene: TRBD2
CDR3aa: CASSFPSSRLAENTGELFF
CDR3nt: TGTGCCAGCAGTTTCCCCTCTTCCCGACTAGCGGAAAACACCGGGGAGCTGTTTTTT

abundance: many
j_gene: TRBJ2-1
v_gene: TRBV5-1
d_gene: .
CDR3aa: CASSLERRGLSSYNEQFF
CDR3nt: TGCGCCAGCAGCTTGGAAAGGAGGGGGCTAAGCTCCTACAATGAGCAGTTCTTC

abundance: few
j_gene: TRBJ2-2
v_gene: TRBV5-1
d_gene: .
CDR3aa: CASSLQPGSNTGELFF
CDR3nt: TGCGCCAGCAGCTTGCAGCCAGGGTCGAACACCGGGGAGCTGTTTTTT

abundance: .
j_gene: TRBJ2-7
v_gene: TRBV20-1
d_gene: .
CDR3aa: CSARDGSGAYEQYF
CDR3nt: TGCAGTGCTAGAGATGGTAGCGGAGCCTACGAGCAGTACTTC

abundance: few
j_gene: TRBJ2-1
v_gene: TRBV19
d_gene: .
CDR3aa: CASGRRETVNEQFF
CDR3nt: TGTGCCAGTGGGCGTCGGGAGACGGTGAATGAGCAGTTCTTC

abundance: few
j_gene: TRBJ1-1
v_gene: TRBV29-1
d_gene: TRBD1
CDR3aa: CSAGTGIAFF
CDR3nt: TGCAGCGCCGGGACAGGGATAGCTTTCTTT

abundance: many
j_gene: TRBJ1-3
v_gene: TRBV7-9
d_gene: .
CDR3aa: CASSRGQSGYRSSGNTIYF
CDR3nt: TGTGCCAGCAGCCGAGGACAGAGCGGATATAGGAGCTCTGGAAACACCATATATTTT

abundance: few
j_gene: TRBJ2-7
v_gene: TRBV7-6
d_gene: TRBD1
CDR3aa: CASSQGQVGNEQYF
CDR3nt: TGTGCCAGCAGCCAGGGACAGGTTGGCAACGAGCAGTACTTC

abundance: .
j_gene: TRBJ1-2
v_gene: TRBV27
d_gene: .
CDR3aa: CASSLLATHGYTF
CDR3nt: TGTGCCAGCAGTTTACTGGCGACGCATGGCTACACCTTC

abundance: many
j_gene: TRBJ2-1
v_gene: TRBV7-8
d_gene: TRBD2
CDR3aa: CANSLKLALSDEQFF
CDR3nt: TGTGCCAACAGCTTAAAACTAGCGCTTAGTGATGAGCAGTTCTTC

abundance: .
j_gene: TRBJ1-1
v_gene: TRBV12-3/TRBV12-4
d_gene: .
CDR3aa: CASSLSGNKNTEAFF
CDR3nt: TGTGCCAGCAGTTTATCAGGGAACAAGAACACTGAAGCTTTCTTT

abundance: few
j_gene: TRBJ2-7
v_gene: TRBV6-5
d_gene: .
CDR3aa: CASSYGLWEYEQYF
CDR3nt: TGTGCCAGCAGTTACGGCCTATGGGAATACGAGCAGTACTTC

abundance: .
j_gene: TRBJ2-1
v_gene: TRBV14
d_gene: TRBD2
CDR3aa: CASSQAGLNIEQFF
CDR3nt: TGTGCCAGCAGTCAAGCGGGACTTAATATTGAGCAGTTCTTC

abundance: many
j_gene: TRBJ2-2
v_gene: TRBV4-2
d_gene: .
CDR3aa: CASSQDRSGTGELFF
CDR3nt: TGTGCCAGCAGCCAAGACCGTTCAGGCACCGGGGAGCTGTTTTTT